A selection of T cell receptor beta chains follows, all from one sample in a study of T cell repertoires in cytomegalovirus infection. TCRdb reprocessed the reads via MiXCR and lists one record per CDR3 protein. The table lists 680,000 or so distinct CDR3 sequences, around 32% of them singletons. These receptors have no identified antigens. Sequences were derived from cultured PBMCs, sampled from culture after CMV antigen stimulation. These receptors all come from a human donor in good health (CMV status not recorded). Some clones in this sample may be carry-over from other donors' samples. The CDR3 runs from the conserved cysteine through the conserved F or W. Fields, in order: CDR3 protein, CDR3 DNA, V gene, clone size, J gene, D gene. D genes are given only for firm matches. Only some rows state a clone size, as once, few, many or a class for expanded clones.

cdr3_aa: CASSPKKTGGRSSYNEQFF; cdr3_nt: TGTGCCAGCAGCCCCAAGAAGACAGGGGGGAGAAGCTCCTACAATGAGCAGTTCTTC; v_call: TRBV7-2; clone_size: -; j_call: TRBJ2-1; d_call: TRBD1
cdr3_aa: CASSLGRLTGTEAFF; cdr3_nt: TGTGCCAGCAGCTTGGGCCGGCTAACGGGCACTGAAGCTTTCTTT; v_call: TRBV7-9; clone_size: few; j_call: TRBJ1-1; d_call: -
cdr3_aa: CSACYRDSSYEQYF; cdr3_nt: TGCAGTGCTTGTTACAGGGATTCATCCTACGAGCAGTACTTC; v_call: TRBV20-1; clone_size: -; j_call: TRBJ2-7; d_call: -
cdr3_aa: CASTSAGELFF; cdr3_nt: TGTGCCAGCACCTCCGCCGGGGAGCTGTTTTTT; v_call: TRBV7-2; clone_size: -; j_call: TRBJ2-2; d_call: -
cdr3_aa: CASSLERAPGTEAFF; cdr3_nt: TGTGCCAGCAGCCTAGAGAGGGCCCCGGGCACTGAAGCTTTCTTT; v_call: TRBV7-2; clone_size: many; j_call: TRBJ1-1; d_call: -
cdr3_aa: CASSPRWRDTEAFF; cdr3_nt: TGCGCCAGCAGCCCGCGTTGGAGGGACACTGAAGCTTTCTTT; v_call: TRBV4-1; clone_size: few; j_call: TRBJ1-1; d_call: -
cdr3_aa: CSASGGEQFF; cdr3_nt: TGCAGTGCTAGTGGGGGAGAGCAGTTCTTC; v_call: TRBV20-1; clone_size: once; j_call: TRBJ2-1; d_call: -
cdr3_aa: CASSQGGSSSYEQYF; cdr3_nt: TGCGCCAGCAGCCAAGGGGGGTCTAGCTCCTACGAGCAGTACTTC; v_call: TRBV4-1; clone_size: few; j_call: TRBJ2-7; d_call: -
cdr3_aa: CASSISAGDGYTF; cdr3_nt: TGTGCCAGTAGTATCTCGGCAGGGGATGGCTACACCTTC; v_call: TRBV19; clone_size: -; j_call: TRBJ1-2; d_call: -
cdr3_aa: CASSEGPGAYEQYF; cdr3_nt: TGTGCCAGCAGTGAAGGGCCAGGGGCCTACGAGCAGTACTTC; v_call: TRBV2; clone_size: -; j_call: TRBJ2-7; d_call: -
cdr3_aa: CASSFERSTEAFF; cdr3_nt: TGTGCCAGCAGCTTCGAAAGGTCCACTGAAGCTTTCTTT; v_call: TRBV7-2; clone_size: -; j_call: TRBJ1-1; d_call: -
cdr3_aa: CSARRDSTYEQYF; cdr3_nt: TGCAGTGCTAGGAGGGACAGTACCTACGAGCAGTACTTC; v_call: TRBV20-1; clone_size: few; j_call: TRBJ2-7; d_call: TRBD1
cdr3_aa: CAISESITTAGEQYF; cdr3_nt: TGTGCCATCAGTGAGTCAATCACCACCGCGGGGGAGCAGTACTTC; v_call: TRBV10-3; clone_size: -; j_call: TRBJ2-7; d_call: -
cdr3_aa: CASSLNLAAVEQFF; cdr3_nt: TGTGCCAGCAGCTTGAACCTAGCGGCAGTTGAGCAGTTCTTC; v_call: TRBV5-4; clone_size: -; j_call: TRBJ2-1; d_call: TRBD2
cdr3_aa: CASRSQGHHSNQPQHF; cdr3_nt: TGTGCCAGCAGAAGTCAAGGACACCATAGCAATCAGCCCCAGCATTTT; v_call: TRBV27; clone_size: few; j_call: TRBJ1-5; d_call: -
cdr3_aa: CSASGVLSSYEQYF; cdr3_nt: TGCAGTGCTAGTGGGGTTCTTTCCTCCTACGAGCAGTACTTC; v_call: TRBV20-1; clone_size: -; j_call: TRBJ2-7; d_call: -
cdr3_aa: CASSRDREDGYTF; cdr3_nt: TGTGCCAGCAGCCGCGACAGGGAAGATGGCTACACCTTC; v_call: TRBV6-1; clone_size: -; j_call: TRBJ1-2; d_call: TRBD1
cdr3_aa: CASNPSQGKTDTQYF; cdr3_nt: TGTGCCAGCAACCCAAGCCAGGGAAAAACAGATACGCAGTATTTT; v_call: TRBV7-9; clone_size: -; j_call: TRBJ2-3; d_call: -
cdr3_aa: CASSSNPGENTDTQYF; cdr3_nt: TGTGCCAGCAGCTCCAACCCGGGGGAGAACACAGATACGCAGTATTTT; v_call: TRBV7-9; clone_size: few; j_call: TRBJ2-3; d_call: -
cdr3_aa: CASAQRFGTDTQYF; cdr3_nt: TGTGCCAGCGCCCAGAGGTTCGGCACAGATACGCAGTATTTT; v_call: TRBV7-2; clone_size: -; j_call: TRBJ2-3; d_call: -